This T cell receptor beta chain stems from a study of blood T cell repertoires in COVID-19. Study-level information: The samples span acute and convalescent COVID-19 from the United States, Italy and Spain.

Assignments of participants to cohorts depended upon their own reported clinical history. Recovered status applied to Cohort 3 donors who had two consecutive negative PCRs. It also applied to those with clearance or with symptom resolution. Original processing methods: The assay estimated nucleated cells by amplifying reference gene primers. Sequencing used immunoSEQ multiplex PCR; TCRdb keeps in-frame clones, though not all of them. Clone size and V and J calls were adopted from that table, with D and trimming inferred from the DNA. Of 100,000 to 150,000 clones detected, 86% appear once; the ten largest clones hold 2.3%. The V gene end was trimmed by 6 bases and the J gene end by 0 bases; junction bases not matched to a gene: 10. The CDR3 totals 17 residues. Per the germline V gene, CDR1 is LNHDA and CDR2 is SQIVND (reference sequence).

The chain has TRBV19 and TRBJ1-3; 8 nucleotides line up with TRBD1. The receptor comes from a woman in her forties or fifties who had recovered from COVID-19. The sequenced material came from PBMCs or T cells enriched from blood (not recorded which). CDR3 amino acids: CASSPGTGYHSGNTIYF. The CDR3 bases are TGTGCCAGTAGCCCTGGGACAGGTTACCACTCTGGAAACACCATATATTTT.